This TCR beta chain was recovered during a study of CD8+CD57+ T cells in acquired aplastic anemia. Study-wide context: DNA from sorted CD4+ and CD8+ cells averaged roughly 3.4 ug.

Germline loops: CDR1 DFQATT, CDR2 SNEGSKA (reference sequence). The CDR3 has 16 amino acids. The J segment lost 2 bases and the V segment lost 3 bases, leaving 11 bases of the junction unmatched. Study-level findings and limits: Comparison of patients with controls identified around 31 shared CD8+ CDR3 sequences.

TCR beta VDJ combinations and CDR3 sequences were profiled from genomic DNA. Using its own MiXCR run on the reads, TCRdb lists one record per CDR3 protein. The sample has 250,000 or so distinct CDR3 sequences; 40% to 50% are singletons. Sequenced patients had shown CD8+CD57+ cell expansion by flow cytometry. All participating patients were living with severe acquired aplastic anemia. Patient blood was sampled before any therapy had been received. As concerns this clonotype: No antigen is known for it.

V gene TRBV20-1 combines with J gene TRBJ2-3; 7 bases match TRBD2. The sequence was obtained from a human donor with aplastic anemia. The source material was sorted CD4+, CD8+, or CD8+CD57+ T cells (not recorded which) from PBMCs. The CDR3 nucleotides are TGCAGTGCTAGGGGTGTCCCTAGCGGAACCACAGATACGCAGTATTTT. It codes for CSARGVPSGTTDTQYF.